A single sample is the source of the 9 T cell receptor beta chains below, sequenced in a study of blood T cell repertoires in COVID-19. Repertoires were generated with immunoSEQ multiplex PCR, while TCRdb's copy carries only in-frame clones and drops some. The sample has about 55,000 clones, roughly 87% seen once; the top ten hold roughly 3.7%. The sample taken for sequencing was peripheral blood. The source is a man in his forties with COVID-19, enrolled during active disease.

The chain has TRBV13 and TRBJ2-2, with 12 bases aligning to TRBD1. J gave up 5 bases and V 5 bases, and 6 bases lay outside the gene matches. This CDR3 is built from 16 residues. Germline V gene data show CDR1 as PRHDT and CDR2 as FYEKMQ (reference sequence). In DNA form, the CDR3 reads TGTGCCAGCAGCCAGGGACAGGGGGCTAGTACCGGGGAGCTGTTTTTT. This gives the protein CASSQGQGASTGELFF.

The V call is TRBV5-1, the J call TRBJ2-7; a weak D match, TRBD1 (6 bases). V was shortened by 0 bases and J by 2 bases, with 12 bases between the two germline ends. From germline, CDR1 is SGHRS and CDR2 YFSETQ. The CDR3 runs to 15 residues. The CDR3 DNA is TGCGCCAGCAGCTTGGAGTCAGGGGTTACCTACGAGCAGTACTTC. Protein: CASSLESGVTYEQYF.

This clone appeared once. The CDR3 DNA follows: TGTGCCTGGAGTGTACGGGCAGGGATGGGGACTGAAGCTTTCTTT. It specifies CAWSVRAGMGTEAFF. The chain is built from TRBV30 and TRBJ1-1, with D maybe TRBD1 (5 bases). From germline, CDR1 is GTSNPN and CDR2 SVGIG (reference sequence). This CDR3 spans 15 amino acids. The V and J ends lost 0 bases and 5 bases respectively, with 16 bases between them. The variable domain in full, completed from reference TRBV30 and TRBJ1-1, reads SQTIHQWPATLVQPVGSPLSLECTVEGTSNPNLYWYRQAAGRGLQLLFYSVGIGQISSEVPQNLSASRPQDRQFILSSKKLLLSDSGFYLCAWSVRAGMGTEAFFGQGTRLTVV.

This chain joins TRBV5-1 and TRBJ2-5; the D gene is possibly TRBD2 (5 bases). Germline assignment: CDR1 SGHRS and CDR2 YFSETQ. The CDR3 spans 15 residues. The V gene lost 1 base and the J gene lost 2 bases, with 12 bases spanning the gap. This CDR3 is CASSLSGIAQETQYF. Here the CDR3 DNA reads TGCGCCAGCAGCTTGAGCGGCATTGCTCAAGAGACCCAGTACTTC.

This clone was detected once. V and J are TRBV27 and TRBJ1-2; D is perhaps TRBD1 (5 bases). CDR3 length equals 14 residues. CDR1 is MNHEY, CDR2 SMNVEV, per germline (reference sequence). V lost 0 bases and J 4 bases, leaving 9 bases between the germline ends. In nucleotides, the CDR3 is TGTGCCAGCAGTTTATCGCAGGGATCCTATGGCTACACCTTC. This gives the protein CASSLSQGSYGYTF.

The chain has TRBV19 and TRBJ2-1, with 9 bases fitting TRBD1. Looked up from germline, CDR1 is LNHDA and CDR2 is SQIVND (reference sequence). The CDR3 is 14 amino acids. Losses at the gene ends were 6 bases for V and 5 bases for J; bases not matched to a gene: 5. The CDR3 nucleotides are TGTGCCAGTAGCGAGACAGGGGGAAACAATGAGCAGTTCTTC. It encodes CASSETGGNNEQFF.

This rearrangement joins TRBV11-2 to TRBJ2-7, with 7 bases that match TRBD2. The length of the CDR3 is 14 residues. Germline V CDR1 and CDR2: SGHAT, FQNNGV. V shed 2 bases and J 2 bases; nucleotides not matched to a gene: 3. In DNA form, the CDR3 reads TGTGCCAGCAGCTTATCCGGGGGGACCTACGAGCAGTACTTC. This translates into CASSLSGGTYEQYF.

The genes are TRBV27 and TRBJ1-5; no reliable D call. This CDR3 has 14 amino acids. Trimming took 0 bases from V and 4 from J, leaving 7 bases between them. The germline gives CDR1 MNHEY, CDR2 SMNVEV (reference sequence). CDR3 protein: CASSLSVGNQPQHF. CDR3 in DNA: TGTGCCAGCAGTTTATCAGTCGGGAATCAGCCCCAGCATTTT.

This chain joins TRBV9 and TRBJ2-3; 8 positions agree with TRBD2. The junction had 13 bases not matched to a gene; V was cut back by 4 bases and J by 6 bases. Per the germline V gene, CDR1 is SGDLS and CDR2 is YYNGEE. This CDR3 has 16 amino acids. CDR3 sequence: CASSLRSGSTFDTQYF. CDR3 sequence (DNA): TGTGCCAGCAGCCTCCGGAGCGGGAGCACTTTTGATACGCAGTATTTT.